What follows are 28 T cell receptor beta chains derived from one specimen sequenced in a study of human T cells and chemical hapten exposure. Stated time point: patch test 3, about 24 weeks after DPC sensitization. Treatment specified: therapeutic diphenylcyclopropenone sensitization with weekly scalp DPC. TCRdb independently ran MiXCR on the RACE reads; one entry per CDR3 protein. The profile covers about 190,000 distinct CDR3 sequences, with about 25% appearing a single time and 2% to 3% taken by the ten largest. The sample in question was whole blood, obtained in connection with sensitization to the hapten diphenylcyclopropenone (DPC). The receptors originated from a woman aged 40 to 50 with alopecia areata. Some clones in this sample may be carry-over from other donors' samples.

This clonotype was detected many times. V and J are TRBV25-1 and TRBJ2-6; D gene uncertain. V dropped 7 bases and J dropped 0 bases, with 4 bases sitting between them. The germline V gene has CDR1 MGHDK and CDR2 SYGVNS. This CDR3 is 13 amino acids long. As DNA, the CDR3 is TGTGCCAGCATCAGCTCTGGGGCCAACGTCCTGACTTTC. It encodes CASISSGANVLTF.

The chain joins TRBV5-4 to TRBJ1-2; D is possibly TRBD1 (6 bases). Germline CDR1 SGHNT, CDR2 YYREEE (reference sequence). The CDR3 is 16 amino acids. V was cut by 3 bases and J by 4 bases, with 19 bases left in between. CDR3: CASSSPRGGGGYGYTF. The CDR3 nucleotides read TGTGCCAGCAGCTCCCCCCGGGGGGGGGGCGGCTATGGCTACACCTTC. The full variable domain, its missing parts supplied by reference TRBV5-4 and TRBJ1-2, is ETGVTQSPTHLIKTRGQQVTLRCSSQSGHNTVSWYQQALGQGPQFIFQYYREEENGRGNFPPRFSGLQFPNYSSELNVNALELDDSALYLCASSSPRGGGGYGYTFGSGTRLTVV.

This clonotype was detected only a few times. The J gene is TRBJ2-3, the V gene TRBV5-1, with D perhaps assigned TRBD1 or TRBD2 (5 bases each). CDR3 length equals 16 residues. V gave up 0 bases and J gave up 5 bases, with 16 bases separating them. Per the germline V gene, CDR1 is SGHRS and CDR2 is YFSETQ. The DNA of the CDR3 is TGCGCCAGCAGCTTGGCCGGGACCCAACGGGGAGATACGCAGTATTTT. Amino acids: CASSLAGTQRGDTQYF. The entire variable domain, with the rest obtained from reference TRBV5-1 and TRBJ2-3, is as follows: KAGVTQTPRYLIKTRGQQVTLSCSPISGHRSVSWYQQTPGQGLQFLFEYFSETQRNKGNFPGRFSGRQFSNSRSEMNVSTLELGDSALYLCASSLAGTQRGDTQYFGPGTRLTVL.

There are a few counts of this clonotype. The rearrangement links TRBV10-3 to TRBJ2-5; maybe TRBD1 (6 bases). Germline values: CDR1 ENHRY, CDR2 SYGVKD. Deletions cut 6 bases from V and 0 bases from J, with 11 bases between. The CDR3 extends over 14 amino acids. For the CDR3, the DNA is TGTGCCATCAGGGACAGAGTAGACCAAGAGACCCAGTACTTC. Translation: CAIRDRVDQETQYF.

A remark on this clonotype: The junction departs from the called germline gene at one end, perhaps through a read error. V is TRBV5-1 and J is TRBJ2-5; D gene ambiguous. Germline lookup yields CDR1 SGHRS and CDR2 YFSETQ. This CDR3 contains 11 residues. Here the CDR3 DNA reads TGCGCCAACAGCTCCCAAGAGACCCAGTACTTC. It codes for CANSSQETQYF.

The rearrangement joins TRBV5-6 to TRBJ1-6, with D perhaps matching TRBD1 (5 bases). This CDR3 is 12 amino acids long. Between the trimmed V and J ends, which lost 5 bases and 9 bases, there was a span of 9 bases. Germline CDR1 is SGHDT and CDR2 is YYEEEE. CDR3 nucleotide sequence: TGTGCCAGCAGACGGGGCGGTTCACCCCTCCACTTT. Translated, it gives CASRRGGSPLHF.

This rearrangement joins TRBV20-1 to TRBJ2-7; 9 positions match TRBD2. The CDR3 totals 14 residues. After removal of 2 bases from V and 5 bases from J, the junction contained 7 bases not matched to a gene. Germline lookup yields CDR1 DFQATT and CDR2 SNEGSKA (reference sequence). CDR3 bases: TGCAGTGCTAGACTAGCGGGATCGGCCCACGAGCAGTACTTC. Translated: CSARLAGSAHEQYF.

This clonotype has just a few counts. The chain has TRBV6-5 and TRBJ1-1; D gene unclear. Germline CDR1 MNHEY, CDR2 SVGAGI. The CDR3 totals 15 residues. Trimming stripped 0 bases from V and 1 base from J, with 9 bases between. The CDR3 nucleotides read TGTGCCAGCAGTTACTCGAGTTGGCCGAACACTGAAGCTTTCTTT. The encoded protein is CASSYSSWPNTEAFF.

This clonotype turned up a few times. The chain has TRBV29-1 and TRBJ2-3; possibly TRBD1 for D (5 bases). CDR1 and CDR2 from the germline V gene are SQVTM and ANQGSEA. Trimming removed 7 bases from V and 0 bases from J, with 11 bases in between. The CDR3 runs 13 residues. The CDR3 coding sequence is TGCAGCGAAGCGACAGTAAGCACAGATACGCAGTATTTT. Encoded protein: CSEATVSTDTQYF.

This chain links TRBV6-2 or TRBV6-3 with TRBJ2-7, with a tentative D call TRBD1 (6 bases). Trimming cost V 6 bases and J 6 bases, with 21 bases left between them. The CDR3 runs 15 residues. The germline V gene encodes CDR1 MNHEY and CDR2 SVGEGT. CDR3 in amino acids: CASSLPPGQAAEQYF. The CDR3 DNA is TGTGCCAGCAGCCTACCCCCGGGACAAGCAGCCGAGCAGTACTTC.

J is TRBJ2-7 and V is TRBV11-2; 11 bases map to TRBD2. The CDR3 is made up of 15 amino acids. Germline V CDR1 and CDR2: SGHAT, FQNNGV. The V gene end was trimmed by 1 base and the J gene end by 5 bases; junction bases not matched to a gene: 4. CDR3 loop: CASSLALAGVHEQYF. In DNA form, the CDR3 reads TGTGCCAGCAGCTTAGCACTAGCGGGGGTCCACGAGCAGTACTTC. The full variable domain, completed using reference TRBV11-2 and TRBJ2-7, is EAGVAQSPRYKIIEKRQSVAFWCNPISGHATLYWYQQILGQGPKLLIQFQNNGVVDDSQLPKDRFSAERLKGVDSTLKIQPAKLEDSAVYLCASSLALAGVHEQYFGPGTRLTVT.

There are a few counts of this clonotype. The chain uses TRBV9 and TRBJ1-4, with TRBD1 matching 7 bases. The CDR3 is 16 amino acids. V trimming: 4 bases; J trimming: 1 base; junction bases outside the gene matches: 7. The germline V gene has CDR1 SGDLS and CDR2 YYNGEE. CDR3 residues: CASSPETGLTNEKLFF. For the CDR3, the DNA is TGTGCCAGCAGCCCAGAGACAGGGCTAACTAATGAAAAACTGTTTTTT. The full variable domain, with the rest looked up from reference TRBV9 and TRBJ1-4, is DSGVTQTPKHLITATGQRVTLRCSPRSGDLSVYWYQQSLDQGLQFLIQYYNGEERAKGNILERFSAQQFPDLHSELNLSSLELGDSALYFCASSPETGLTNEKLFFGSGTQLSVL.

The V gene is TRBV7-2, the J gene TRBJ2-1; 12 bases line up with TRBD2. Germline trimming cut 4 bases from V and 4 bases from J; bases unmatched to any gene: 2. Germline-derived CDR1 and CDR2 are SGHTA and FQGNSA. This CDR3 region has 15 residues. The CDR3 DNA reads TGTGCCAGCAGCTATACTAGCGGGGGGTACAATGAGCAGTTCTTC. Amino acids: CASSYTSGGYNEQFF.

The V and J genes are TRBV6-1 and TRBJ2-1; 8 bases are a match to TRBD2. The ends lost 7 bases at V and 0 bases at J; junction bases unmatched: 11. CDR3 length: 17 residues. Germline V gene sequence: CDR1 MNHNS, CDR2 SASEGT. The CDR3 loop reads CASIRRLGTSSYNEQFF. The CDR3 DNA reads as TGTGCCAGCATACGACGCCTCGGGACTAGCTCCTACAATGAGCAGTTCTTC.

The gene calls are TRBV10-3 and TRBJ1-4; tentatively, D is TRBD1 (5 bases). Germline V CDR1 and CDR2: ENHRY, SYGVKD. The ends were cut back, 10 bases at V and 7 bases at J, with 19 bases in the middle. The CDR3 is 14 amino acids. The CDR3 DNA is TGTGCCACCTCCGGAGACAGTGTCGCTGAAAAACTGTTTTTT. Protein product: CATSGDSVAEKLFF.

This clonotype was counted a few times. The V and J genes are TRBV7-9 and TRBJ1-2; D is unclear. This CDR3 spans 12 amino acids. V gave up 3 bases and J gave up 3 bases, with 5 bases separating them. The germline CDR1 and CDR2 sequences are SEHNR and FQNEAQ (reference sequence). CDR3 protein: CASSFTDYGYTF. CDR3 nucleotides: TGTGCCAGCAGCTTCACCGACTATGGCTACACCTTC.

J is TRBJ1-5 and V is TRBV4-1; tentatively, D is TRBD1 (6 bases). The CDR3 is made up of 15 amino acids. V was trimmed by 1 base and J by 7 bases, leaving 14 bases between them. Germline assignment: CDR1 MGHRA and CDR2 YSYEKL. CDR3 residues: CASSQAGTRTQPQHF. CDR3 nucleotide sequence: TGCGCCAGCAGCCAAGCTGGGACACGAACCCAGCCCCAGCATTTT.

The V call is TRBV7-9, the J call TRBJ1-1, with unresolved D. CDR3 size: 13 residues. Trimming removed 6 bases at V and 6 bases at J, with 14 bases between. Per the germline V gene, CDR1 is SEHNR and CDR2 is FQNEAQ (reference sequence). The CDR3: CASSVMVDSEAFF. CDR3 coding DNA: TGTGCCAGCAGTGTAATGGTGGACTCTGAAGCTTTCTTT.

This clonotype has a handful of counts. The chain combines TRBV6-5 with TRBJ2-1; unclear D gene. The CDR3 length is 13 residues. Germline-derived CDR1 and CDR2 are MNHEY and SVGAGI. Trimming pared 7 bases from V and 4 bases from J, leaving 11 bases between. CDR3 protein: CASMGSLYNEQFF. The CDR3 DNA follows: TGTGCCAGCATGGGTAGCCTGTACAATGAGCAGTTCTTC.

This clonotype was counted only a few times. The J gene is TRBJ2-1, the V gene TRBV9; 9 nucleotides align to TRBD2. The V and J ends lost 4 bases and 4 bases, in that order; junction bases with no gene match: 6. The germline V gene has CDR1 SGDLS and CDR2 YYNGEE. This CDR3 has 15 amino acids. The CDR3 region is CASSLSSGAYNEQFF. The CDR3 bases are TGTGCCAGCAGCCTTTCTAGCGGGGCTTACAATGAGCAGTTCTTC.

The chain joins TRBV4-1 to TRBJ2-1; the D gene could be TRBD1 or TRBD2 (5 bases each). CDR3 length: 15 residues. CDR1 and CDR2 from the germline V gene are MGHRA and YSYEKL. V was clipped by 7 bases and J by 4 bases, with 17 bases between them. The CDR3 coding sequence is TGCGCCAGCACTCGGGGCCTACCCCTGTACAATGAGCAGTTCTTC. Translation: CASTRGLPLYNEQFF.

This clonotype was seen only a few times. The V call is TRBV4-1, the J call TRBJ2-7; perhaps TRBD2 as D (5 bases). CDR1 and CDR2 from the germline V gene are MGHRA and YSYEKL. This CDR3 spans 14 amino acids. The V end lost 1 base, the J end lost 3 bases, and 10 bases lay between the germline ends. The CDR3 nucleotides are TGCGCCAGCAGCCAAGCATTAGAGGGCTACGAGCAGTACTTC. Translation gives CASSQALEGYEQYF.

This clonotype was seen more than once but under ten times. This chain joins TRBV7-3 and TRBJ2-3; tentatively, D is TRBD1 (6 bases). The CDR3 contains 15 residues. V dropped 4 bases and J dropped 4 bases, with 15 bases sitting between them. Germline CDR1 reads SGHTA; CDR2 reads FQGTGA. This chain's CDR3 is CASSSQGLKADTQYF. The DNA of the CDR3 is TGTGCCAGCAGCTCACAGGGCCTAAAGGCAGATACGCAGTATTTT.

The sample holds a few counts of this clonotype. The chain uses TRBV4-2 and TRBJ2-7; the match to TRBD2 covers 7 bases. J gave up 2 bases and V 0 bases, and 7 bases lay outside the gene matches. The CDR3 sequence is 16 residues long. Germline CDR1 is LGHNA and CDR2 is YNFKEQ. CDR3 amino acids: CASSQEAWEGPYEQYF. In DNA form, the CDR3 reads TGTGCCAGCAGCCAAGAAGCGTGGGAGGGCCCCTACGAGCAGTACTTC.

This clonotype occurred once. The rearrangement links TRBV27 to TRBJ2-5, with a possible D match to TRBD2 (6 bases). The CDR3 contains 13 residues. V was trimmed by 1 base and J by 5 bases, leaving 8 bases between them. Looked up from germline, CDR1 is MNHEY and CDR2 is SMNVEV (reference sequence). The CDR3 loop is CASSLFSGETQYF. The CDR3 coding sequence is TGTGCCAGCAGTTTATTCAGCGGGGAGACCCAGTACTTC.

This clonotype occurred a few times. The J gene is TRBJ2-2, the V gene TRBV10-3; possibly TRBD1 for D (7 bases). Germline values: CDR1 ENHRY, CDR2 SYGVKD. CDR3 size: 18 residues. The V end was cut by 10 bases, the J end by 6 bases, with 30 bases between. CDR3 in DNA: TGTGCCACCCTTCCCACGGGGAGGACAGGTCTTTGGGCCGGGGAGCTGTTTTTT. Its translation: CATLPTGRTGLWAGELFF.

This clonotype was observed a few times. The chain links TRBV28 to TRBJ1-1; D ambiguous. Germline V gene lookup returns CDR1 MDHEN and CDR2 SYDVKM. Trimming stripped 2 bases from V and 1 base from J, with 11 bases between. This CDR3 spans 15 amino acids. The CDR3 nucleotides read TGTGCCAGCAGTTTACAGCCCTACCAGAACACTGAAGCTTTCTTT. It specifies CASSLQPYQNTEAFF. Drawing the rest from reference TRBV28 and TRBJ1-1, the complete variable domain is DVKVTQSSRYLVKRTGEKVFLECVQDMDHENMFWYRQDPGLGLRLIYFSYDVKMKEKGDIPEGYSVSREKKERFSLILESASTNQTSMYLCASSLQPYQNTEAFFGQGTRLTVV.

This clonotype has just a few counts. The CDR3 DNA follows: TGTGCCACCAGCAGAGCCAGGACTAGCGGGAGACACTCAGATACGCAGTATTTT. It is translated as CATSRARTSGRHSDTQYF. The V gene is TRBV15, the J gene TRBJ2-3; 13 bases fit TRBD2. Trimming removed 1 base from V and 4 bases from J; junction bases left unmatched: 8. This CDR3 spans 18 amino acids. CDR1 is LNHNV and CDR2 is YYDKDF in the germline V gene (reference sequence).